This T cell receptor (beta chain) was documented in a study of cytomegalovirus exposure and HLA in healthy donors. Study-wide findings and caveats: The dataset shows that most TCR sequences were rare, while some public TCRs occurred in many donors. V segments that were indistinguishable, TRBV6-2 and TRBV6-3 among them, were omitted from analysis. Data from an earlier analysis indicated that most TCR beta V segments were productive either about 87% or about 30% of the time.

As for this clone: Its target is unknown.

In the PCR, 60 Vbeta and 13 Jbeta primers were used. The table came from immunoSEQ multiplex PCR; TCRdb's copy has only in-frame clones and leaves some out. Of about 140,000 clones in the sample, 77% were seen once. From germline, CDR1 is MNHEY and CDR2 SMNVEV (reference sequence). The CDR3 totals 17 residues. V lost 5 bases to trimming and J lost 6 bases; unmatched junction nucleotides: 9. The sequenced sample was PBMCs. The TCR originated in a female donor in good health and CMV-seronegative. The chain recombines TRBV27 with TRBJ2-1, with 14 bases identical to TRBD2. Here the CDR3 reads CASSGGGTSGGLNEQFF. The CDR3 region has the DNA TGTGCCAGCAGTGGGGGAGGGACTAGCGGGGGCCTCAATGAGCAGTTCTTC.